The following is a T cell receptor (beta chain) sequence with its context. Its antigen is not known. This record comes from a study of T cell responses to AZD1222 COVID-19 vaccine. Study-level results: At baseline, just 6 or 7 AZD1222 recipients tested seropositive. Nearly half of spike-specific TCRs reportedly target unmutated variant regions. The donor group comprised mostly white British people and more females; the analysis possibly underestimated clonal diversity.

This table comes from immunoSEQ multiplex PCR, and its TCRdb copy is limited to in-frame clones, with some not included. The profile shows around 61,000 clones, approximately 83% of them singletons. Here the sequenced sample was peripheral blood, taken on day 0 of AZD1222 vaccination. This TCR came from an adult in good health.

The CDR3 reads CASSSPGGGPFF. As DNA, the CDR3 is TGTGCCAGCAGTTCTCCGGGTGGAGGTCCGTTCTTC. The chain recombines TRBV6-6 with TRBJ2-1; D might be TRBD2 (5 bases). V shed 4 bases and J shed 15 bases, with 16 bases lying between them. In germline, CDR1 is MNHNY, CDR2 SVGAGI (reference sequence). This CDR3 is built from 12 residues.